Listed below are T cell receptor beta chains from one sample, sequenced in a study of T cell repertoires in cytomegalovirus infection. Their specific antigens are unknown. Each CDR3 protein gets one entry after TCRdb re-called the reads with MiXCR. The sample holds roughly 90,000 distinct CDR3 sequences, 25% to 30% seen once. This material consisted of CD8+ T cells from cultured PBMCs, taken from culture after CMV antigen stimulation. The receptors originated from a human donor in good health (CMV status not recorded). Some clones in this sample may be carry-over from other donors' samples. CDR3s include the opening cysteine and the closing phenylalanine or tryptophan. The order of the fields is clone size, J gene, D gene, V gene, CDR3 DNA, CDR3 protein. A D gene is named only where the DNA matches it firmly. Clone size is shown for a subset of rows, as once, few, many or a class of expanded clone.

few,TRBJ2-1,TRBD1,TRBV7-9,TGTGCCAGCAGCTTATCGACAGGGGAAGAGTTCTTC,CASSLSTGEEFF
many,TRBJ1-2,TRBD1,TRBV5-1,TGCGCCAGCAGCCCCCGGGACAGCGATAACTATGGCTACACCTTC,CASSPRDSDNYGYTF
few,TRBJ1-1,TRBD1,TRBV2,TGTGCCAGCAGAACAGGGGGTACTGAAGCTTTCTTT,CASRTGGTEAFF
.,TRBJ2-7,.,TRBV3-1,TGTGCCAGCAGCCAAGAAGGTGGGTACGAGCAGTACTTC,CASSQEGGYEQYF
.,TRBJ1-3,TRBD1,TRBV12-3/TRBV12-4,TGTGCCAGCAGCTATGGACAGGGGGCAGGAAACACCATATATTTT,CASSYGQGAGNTIYF
.,TRBJ2-7,TRBD1,TRBV7-9,TGTGCCAGCAGCGGACCCGGGACAGGGTCACCCTACGAGCAGTACTTC,CASSGPGTGSPYEQYF
many,TRBJ1-1,TRBD1,TRBV7-8,TGTGCCAGCAGTTACCAGGACAGGCCAGGCAGAGAAGCTTTCTTT,CASSYQDRPGREAFF
many,TRBJ2-1,.,TRBV27,TGTGCCAGCAGTTTGGGTAGCAGGAATGAGCAGTTCTTC,CASSLGSRNEQFF
.,TRBJ1-3,.,TRBV12-3/TRBV12-4,TGTGCCAGCAGTTTTGAGGGGGTAACTGGAAACACCATATATTTT,CASSFEGVTGNTIYF
few,TRBJ2-7,TRBD2,TRBV3-1,TGTGCCAGCAGCTCCGGACTAGCGGGGTCCTACGAGCAGTACTTC,CASSSGLAGSYEQYF
.,TRBJ2-7,.,TRBV15,TGTGCCACCAGCAGGGACCTTTCTTACGAGCAGTACTTC,CATSRDLSYEQYF
.,TRBJ2-3,.,TRBV5-1,TGCGCCAGCAGACCAGTGGTTAGCACAGATACGCAGTATTTT,CASRPVVSTDTQYF
many,TRBJ2-1,.,TRBV25-1,TGTGCCAGCAGGCCAGGGTATTCCTACAATGAGCAGTTCTTC,CASRPGYSYNEQFF
.,TRBJ1-1,TRBD1,TRBV20-1,TGCAGTGCTGAGGGACAGAGGGCTGAAGCTTTCTTT,CSAEGQRAEAFF
.,TRBJ1-2,.,TRBV20-1,TGCAGTGCTCGACAGATGGAAGGAAGCTACACCTTC,CSARQMEGSYTF
.,TRBJ1-2,TRBD1,TRBV11-2,TGTGCCAGCAGCTTAGACTGGACAGGGGACGCGGGAGGCTACACCTTC,CASSLDWTGDAGGYTF
few,TRBJ2-1,TRBD2,TRBV12-3/TRBV12-4,TGTGCCAGCAACTTAGCGGGGGGTTACAATGAGCAGTTCTTC,CASNLAGGYNEQFF
.,TRBJ2-7,.,TRBV20-1,TGCAGTGCTAGCGGCGGCGAACCCTACGAGCAGTACTTC,CSASGGEPYEQYF
.,TRBJ1-4,.,TRBV10-3,TGTGCCATCAGCATGGGGGAAGCAACTAATGAAAAACTGTTTTTT,CAISMGEATNEKLFF
many,TRBJ1-5,.,TRBV7-9,TGTGCCAGCAGCTTATCCGGTCAGGGATTCAATCAGCCCCAGCATTTT,CASSLSGQGFNQPQHF
few,TRBJ1-6,TRBD1,TRBV28,TGTGCCAGCAGTCCACTATACATCCGACAGGGCAACCGGTATAATTCACCCCTCCACTTT,CASSPLYIRQGNRYNSPLHF
.,TRBJ2-3,.,TRBV27,TGTGCCAGCAGTTTAGGAGCGGCACTGACAGATACGCAGTATTTT,CASSLGAALTDTQYF
.,TRBJ2-7,TRBD2,TRBV6-1,TGTGCCAGCAGTTCCGGACTAGCGGGGGAAAACGAGCAGTACTTC,CASSSGLAGENEQYF
once,TRBJ1-1,.,TRBV4-2,TGTGCCAGCAGCCAAGAAGTTCGGGGGATTCGGGCTGAAGCTTTCTTT,CASSQEVRGIRAEAFF
.,TRBJ1-1,.,TRBV19,TGTGCCAGTAGTATAGAAGATACGACCGGGACTCCCCAGAACACTGAAGCTTTCTTT,CASSIEDTTGTPQNTEAFF
.,TRBJ2-5,.,TRBV12-3/TRBV12-4,TGTGCCAGCAGCGGGCCCCAAGAGACCCAGTACTTC,CASSGPQETQYF
many,TRBJ2-1,.,TRBV7-8,TGTGCCAGCAGCTTAATGTCCCCCTACTACAATGAGCAGTTCTTC,CASSLMSPYYNEQFF
.,TRBJ2-1,TRBD2,TRBV5-4,TGTGCCAGCAGCTTGCTCGGGGGGGTCTACAATGAGCAGTTCTTC,CASSLLGGVYNEQFF
.,TRBJ2-7,.,TRBV6-2/TRBV6-3,TGTGCCAGCAGTTGGAGCAACGCCTACGAGCAGTACTTC,CASSWSNAYEQYF